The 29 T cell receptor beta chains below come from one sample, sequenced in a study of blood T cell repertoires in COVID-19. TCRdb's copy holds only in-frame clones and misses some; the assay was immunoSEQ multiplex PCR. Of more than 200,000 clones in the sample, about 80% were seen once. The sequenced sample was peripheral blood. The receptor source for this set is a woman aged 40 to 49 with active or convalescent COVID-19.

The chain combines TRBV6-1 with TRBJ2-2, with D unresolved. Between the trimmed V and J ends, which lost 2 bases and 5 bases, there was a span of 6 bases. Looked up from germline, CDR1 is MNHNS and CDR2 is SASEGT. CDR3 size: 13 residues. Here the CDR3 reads CASSEIRTGELFF. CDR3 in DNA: TGTGCCAGCAGTGAAATCCGGACCGGGGAGCTGTTTTTT.

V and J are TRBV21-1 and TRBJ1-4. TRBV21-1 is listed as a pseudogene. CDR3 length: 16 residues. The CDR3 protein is CASSYRTPTLNEKLFF. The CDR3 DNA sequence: TGTGCCAGCTCTTACCGAACCCCCACTTTAAATGAAAAACTGTTTTTT.

In DNA, the CDR3 is TGCAGCGTTGTCGGGAACACCGGGGAGCTGTTTTTT. Residues: CSVVGNTGELFF. This chain connects TRBV29-1 to TRBJ2-2; no clear D gene. Germline V gene data show CDR1 as SQVTM and CDR2 as ANQGSEA. This CDR3 is built from 12 residues. Trimming shortened V by 4 bases and J by 1 base, and 4 bases separated the two germline ends.

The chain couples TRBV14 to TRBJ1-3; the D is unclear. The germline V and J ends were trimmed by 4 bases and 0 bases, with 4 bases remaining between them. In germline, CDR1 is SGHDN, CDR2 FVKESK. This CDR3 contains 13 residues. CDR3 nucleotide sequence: TGTGCCAGCAGCCGCGACTCTGGAAACACCATATATTTT. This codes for CASSRDSGNTIYF.

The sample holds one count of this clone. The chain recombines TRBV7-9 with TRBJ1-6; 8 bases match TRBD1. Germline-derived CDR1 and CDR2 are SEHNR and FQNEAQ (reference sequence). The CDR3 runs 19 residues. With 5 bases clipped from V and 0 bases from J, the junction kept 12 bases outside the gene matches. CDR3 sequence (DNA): TGTGCCAGCAGCCCTCCCCTGGGACAGGAGAGCTCCTATAATTCACCCCTCCACTTT. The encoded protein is CASSPPLGQESSYNSPLHF. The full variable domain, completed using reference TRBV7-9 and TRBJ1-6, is DTGVSQNPRHKITKRGQNVTFRCDPISEHNRLYWYRQTLGQGPEFLTYFQNEAQLEKSRLLSDRFSAERPKGSFSTLEIQRTEQGDSAMYLCASSPPLGQESSYNSPLHFGNGTRLTVT.

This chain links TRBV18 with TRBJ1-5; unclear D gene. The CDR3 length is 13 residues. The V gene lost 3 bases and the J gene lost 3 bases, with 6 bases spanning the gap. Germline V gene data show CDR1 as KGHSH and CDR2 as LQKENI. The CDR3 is CASSPGLNQPQHF. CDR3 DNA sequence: TGTGCCAGCTCACCTGGCCTCAATCAGCCCCAGCATTTT.

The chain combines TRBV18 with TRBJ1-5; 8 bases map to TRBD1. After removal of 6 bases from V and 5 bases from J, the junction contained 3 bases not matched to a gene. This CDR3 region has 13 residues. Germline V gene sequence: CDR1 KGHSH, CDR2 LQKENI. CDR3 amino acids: CASSTGGDQPQHF. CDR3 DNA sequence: TGTGCCAGCTCTACAGGGGGGGATCAGCCCCAGCATTTT. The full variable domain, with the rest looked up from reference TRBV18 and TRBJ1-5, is NAGVMQNPRHLVRRRGQEARLRCSPMKGHSHVYWYRQLPEEGLKFMVYLQKENIIDESGMPKERFSAEFPKEGPSILRIQQVVRGDSAAYFCASSTGGDQPQHFGDGTRLSIL.

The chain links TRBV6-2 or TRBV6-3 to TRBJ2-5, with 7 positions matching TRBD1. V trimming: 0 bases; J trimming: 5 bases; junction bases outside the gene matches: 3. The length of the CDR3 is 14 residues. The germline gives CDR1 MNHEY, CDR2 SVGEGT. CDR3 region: CASSYSKGAETQYF. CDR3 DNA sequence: TGTGCCAGCAGTTACTCGAAGGGGGCTGAGACCCAGTACTTC.

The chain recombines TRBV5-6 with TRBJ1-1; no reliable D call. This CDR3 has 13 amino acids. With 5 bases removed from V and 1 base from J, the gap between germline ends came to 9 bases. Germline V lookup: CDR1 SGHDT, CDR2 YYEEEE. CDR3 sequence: CASRITANTEAFF. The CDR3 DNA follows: TGTGCCAGCAGAATAACAGCGAACACTGAAGCTTTCTTT.

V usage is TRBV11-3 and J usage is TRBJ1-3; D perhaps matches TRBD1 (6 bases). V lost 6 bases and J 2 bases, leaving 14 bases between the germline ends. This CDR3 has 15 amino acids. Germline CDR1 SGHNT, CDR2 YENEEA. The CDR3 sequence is CASSSQGSPGNTIYF. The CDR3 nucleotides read TGTGCCAGCAGTTCTCAGGGGAGTCCTGGAAACACCATATATTTT.

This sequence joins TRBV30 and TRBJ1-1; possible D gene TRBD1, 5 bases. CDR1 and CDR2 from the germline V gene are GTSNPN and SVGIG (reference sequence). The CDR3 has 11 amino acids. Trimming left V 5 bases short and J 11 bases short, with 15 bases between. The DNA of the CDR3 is TGTGCCTGGTCCCGCGCCAAGGGGGCTTTCTTT. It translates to CAWSRAKGAFF.

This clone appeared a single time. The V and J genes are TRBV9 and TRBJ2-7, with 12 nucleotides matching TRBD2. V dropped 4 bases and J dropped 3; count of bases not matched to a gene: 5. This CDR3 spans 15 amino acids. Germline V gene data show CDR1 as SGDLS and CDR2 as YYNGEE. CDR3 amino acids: CASSPGLAGFYEQYF. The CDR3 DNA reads TGTGCCAGCAGCCCGGGACTAGCGGGTTTCTACGAGCAGTACTTC.

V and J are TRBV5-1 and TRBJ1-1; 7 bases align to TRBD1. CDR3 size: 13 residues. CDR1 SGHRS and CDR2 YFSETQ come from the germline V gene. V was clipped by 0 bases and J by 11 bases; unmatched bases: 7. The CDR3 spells CASSLEGQLGAFF. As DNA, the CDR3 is TGCGCCAGCAGCTTGGAGGGACAGCTTGGGGCTTTCTTT.

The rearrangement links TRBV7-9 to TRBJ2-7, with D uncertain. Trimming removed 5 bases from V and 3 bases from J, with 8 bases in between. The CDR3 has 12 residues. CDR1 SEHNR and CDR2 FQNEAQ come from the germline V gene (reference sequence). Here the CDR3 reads CASSGDFYEQYF. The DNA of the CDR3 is TGTGCCAGCAGCGGAGATTTCTACGAGCAGTACTTC. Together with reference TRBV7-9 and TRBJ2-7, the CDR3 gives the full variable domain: DTGVSQNPRHKITKRGQNVTFRCDPISEHNRLYWYRQTLGQGPEFLTYFQNEAQLEKSRLLSDRFSAERPKGSFSTLEIQRTEQGDSAMYLCASSGDFYEQYFGPGTRLTVT.

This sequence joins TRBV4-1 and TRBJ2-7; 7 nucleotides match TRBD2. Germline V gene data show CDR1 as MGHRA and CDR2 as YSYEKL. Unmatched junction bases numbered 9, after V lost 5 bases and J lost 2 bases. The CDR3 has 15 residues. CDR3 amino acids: CASSSRGSDTYEQYF. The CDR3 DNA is TGCGCCAGCAGCTCCCGCGGGAGCGACACCTACGAGCAGTACTTC.

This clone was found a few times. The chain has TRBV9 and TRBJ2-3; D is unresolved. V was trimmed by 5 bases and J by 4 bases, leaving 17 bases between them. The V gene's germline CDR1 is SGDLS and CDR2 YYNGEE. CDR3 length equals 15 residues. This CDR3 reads CASSLEHLDSDTQYF. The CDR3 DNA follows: TGTGCCAGCAGTCTAGAACACTTGGATTCAGATACGCAGTATTTT. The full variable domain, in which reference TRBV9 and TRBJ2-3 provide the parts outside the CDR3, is DSGVTQTPKHLITATGQRVTLRCSPRSGDLSVYWYQQSLDQGLQFLIQYYNGEERAKGNILERFSAQQFPDLHSELNLSSLELGDSALYFCASSLEHLDSDTQYFGPGTRLTVL.

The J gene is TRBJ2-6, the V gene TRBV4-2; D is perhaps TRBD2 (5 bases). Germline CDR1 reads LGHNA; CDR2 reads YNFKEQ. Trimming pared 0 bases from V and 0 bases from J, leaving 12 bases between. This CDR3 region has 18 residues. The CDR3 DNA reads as TGTGCCAGCAGCCAAGACAGTGAGGGAAGCTCTGGGGCCAACGTCCTGACTTTC. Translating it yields CASSQDSEGSSGANVLTF.

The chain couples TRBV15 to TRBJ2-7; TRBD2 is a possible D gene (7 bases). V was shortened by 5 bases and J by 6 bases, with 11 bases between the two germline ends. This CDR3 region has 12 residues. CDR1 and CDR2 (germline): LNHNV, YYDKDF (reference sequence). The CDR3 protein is CATSRGAAEQYF. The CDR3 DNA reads TGTGCCACCAGCCGGGGGGCCGCCGAGCAGTACTTC.

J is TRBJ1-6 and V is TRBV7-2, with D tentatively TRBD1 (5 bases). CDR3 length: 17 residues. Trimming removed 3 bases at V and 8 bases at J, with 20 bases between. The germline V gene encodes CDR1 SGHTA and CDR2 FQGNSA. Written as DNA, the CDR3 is TGTGCCAGCAGCTTCGGGGGATGGGGGACGAGGGATTCACCCCTCCACTTT. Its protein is CASSFGGWGTRDSPLHF.

The CDR3: CASSPILAETYNEQFF. The DNA for the CDR3 is TGTGCCAGCAGCCCTATTCTAGCGGAAACTTACAATGAGCAGTTCTTC. The chain employs TRBV7-3 and TRBJ2-1; 7 nucleotides agree with TRBD2. Germline V CDR1 and CDR2: SGHTA, FQGTGA. The CDR3 is 16 residues long. The junction had 11 bases not matched to a gene; V was cut back by 5 bases and J by 4 bases.

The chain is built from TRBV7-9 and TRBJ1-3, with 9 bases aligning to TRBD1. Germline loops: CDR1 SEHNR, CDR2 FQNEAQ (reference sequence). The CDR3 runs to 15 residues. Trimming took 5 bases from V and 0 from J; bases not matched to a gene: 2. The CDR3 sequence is CASSMDRGSGNTIYF. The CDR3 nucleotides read TGTGCCAGCAGCATGGACAGGGGCTCTGGAAACACCATATATTTT.

The chain's CDR3 is CASSLPGLAGRGETQYF. Here the CDR3 DNA reads TGTGCCAGCAGTTTGCCGGGACTAGCGGGCCGGGGGGAGACCCAGTACTTC. The chain recombines TRBV28 with TRBJ2-5; 12 positions agree with TRBD2. The CDR3 contains 17 residues. Germline V gene lookup returns CDR1 MDHEN and CDR2 SYDVKM. With V trimmed by 3 bases and J by 5 bases, 10 bases remained unmatched.

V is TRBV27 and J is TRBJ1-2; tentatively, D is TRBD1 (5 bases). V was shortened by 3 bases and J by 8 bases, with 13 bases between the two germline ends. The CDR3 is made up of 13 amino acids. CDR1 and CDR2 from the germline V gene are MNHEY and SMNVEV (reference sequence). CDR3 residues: CASSFLRDGGYTF. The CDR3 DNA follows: TGTGCCAGCAGTTTTCTCAGGGATGGAGGCTACACCTTC.

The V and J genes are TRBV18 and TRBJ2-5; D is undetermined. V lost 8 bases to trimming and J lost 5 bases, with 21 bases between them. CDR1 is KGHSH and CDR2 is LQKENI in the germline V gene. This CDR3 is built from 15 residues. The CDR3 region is CASAAFVSVGETQYF. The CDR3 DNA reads TGTGCCAGCGCCGCTTTCGTGAGTGTCGGTGAGACCCAGTACTTC.

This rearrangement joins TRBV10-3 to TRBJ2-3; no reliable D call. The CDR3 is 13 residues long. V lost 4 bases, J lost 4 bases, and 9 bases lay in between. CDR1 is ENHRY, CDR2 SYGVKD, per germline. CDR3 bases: TGTGCCATCAGTGGAGGTTTGTCAGATACGCAGTATTTT. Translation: CAISGGLSDTQYF.

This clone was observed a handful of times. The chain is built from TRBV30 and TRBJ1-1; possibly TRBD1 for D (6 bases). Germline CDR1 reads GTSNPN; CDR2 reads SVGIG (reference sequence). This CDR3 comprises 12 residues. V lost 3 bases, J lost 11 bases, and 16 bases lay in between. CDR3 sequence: CAWSRTQQGAFF. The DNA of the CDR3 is TGTGCCTGGAGCCGAACTCAGCAGGGGGCTTTCTTT.

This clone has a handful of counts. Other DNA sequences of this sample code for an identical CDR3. The CDR3: CASSVGGGGSSYEQYF. In nucleotides, the CDR3 is TGTGCCAGCAGCGTAGGGGGCGGGGGAAGCTCCTACGAGCAGTACTTC. The V and J genes are TRBV9 and TRBJ2-7, with 7 bases fitting TRBD2. This CDR3 is built from 16 residues. The V and J ends lost 0 bases and 0 bases, in that order; junction bases with no gene match: 6. Germline V gene sequence: CDR1 SGDLS, CDR2 YYNGEE.

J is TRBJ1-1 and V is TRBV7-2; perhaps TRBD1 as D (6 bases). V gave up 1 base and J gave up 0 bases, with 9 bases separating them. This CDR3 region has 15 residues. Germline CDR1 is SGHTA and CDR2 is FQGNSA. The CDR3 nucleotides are TGTGCCAGCAGCTTAGTTACAGGGCTGAACACTGAAGCTTTCTTT. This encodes CASSLVTGLNTEAFF.

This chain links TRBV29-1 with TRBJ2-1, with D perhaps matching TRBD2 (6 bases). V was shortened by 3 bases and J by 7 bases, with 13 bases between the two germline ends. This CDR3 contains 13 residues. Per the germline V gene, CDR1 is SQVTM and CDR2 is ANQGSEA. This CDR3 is CSVDRGTGNEQFF. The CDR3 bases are TGCAGCGTTGATCGGGGGACGGGGAATGAGCAGTTCTTC.